This T cell receptor (beta chain) was sequenced for a study of T cells in Graves' hyperthyroidism and ophthalmopathy. Hyperthyroidism patients were newly diagnosed, had disease duration under 2 months, and were aged 18 to 65 years. It was RNA transcripts that yielded the amplified TCR beta CDR3 regions. In the first-round RT-PCR of the TCR CDR3, the HTBI primer set was used. In TCRdb, the multiplex PCR reads were re-called with MiXCR into one record per CDR3 protein. The repertoire holds under 400,000 distinct CDR3 sequences, with around 17% as singletons. The V end lost 4 bases, the J end lost 0 bases, and 9 bases lay between the germline ends. Germline CDR1 is DFQATT and CDR2 is SNEGSKA (reference sequence). The CDR3 contains 13 residues.

The sample comprised blood. The chain employs TRBV20-1 and TRBJ1-1, with D possibly being TRBD1 (6 bases). The receptor was isolated from a man under 40 with Graves' hyperthyroidism. DNA for the CDR3: TGCAGTGCTACCGACAGGCTGAACACTGAAGCTTTCTTT. As protein: CSATDRLNTEAFF.